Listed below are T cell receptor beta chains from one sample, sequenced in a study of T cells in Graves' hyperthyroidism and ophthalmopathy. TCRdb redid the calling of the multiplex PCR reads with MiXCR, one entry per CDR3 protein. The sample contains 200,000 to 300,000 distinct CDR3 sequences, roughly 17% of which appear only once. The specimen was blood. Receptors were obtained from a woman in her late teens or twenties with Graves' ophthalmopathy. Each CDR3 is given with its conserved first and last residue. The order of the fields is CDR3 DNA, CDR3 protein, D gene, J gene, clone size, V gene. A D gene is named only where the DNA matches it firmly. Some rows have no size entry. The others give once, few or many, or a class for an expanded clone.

CDR3nt: TGTGCCACCAGCAGAGACCGGGGTTTGAACACTGAAGCTTTCTTT; CDR3aa: CATSRDRGLNTEAFF; d_gene: NA; j_gene: TRBJ1-1; abundance: many; v_gene: TRBV15
CDR3nt: TGCAGTGCTAGACAACAGGGACAGGGGCCCCTCTATGGCTACACCTTC; CDR3aa: CSARQQGQGPLYGYTF; d_gene: TRBD1; j_gene: TRBJ1-2; abundance: many; v_gene: TRBV20-1
CDR3nt: TGTGCCAGCAGCTTAGGGGGCACTAGCGGGGCTAAAAACATTCAGTACTTC; CDR3aa: CASSLGGTSGAKNIQYF; d_gene: TRBD2; j_gene: TRBJ2-4; abundance: NA; v_gene: TRBV11-2
CDR3nt: TGCAGCGTTGTAAACCGACAGGGGTCCCGCTGGAGCGGGATGCCCCAGACCTACAATGAGCAGTTCTTC; CDR3aa: CSVVNRQGSRWSGMPQTYNEQFF; d_gene: NA; j_gene: TRBJ2-1; abundance: many; v_gene: TRBV29-1
CDR3nt: TGTGCCAGCAGTGTCGGGTCGGGGGAGCAGCCCCAGCATTTT; CDR3aa: CASSVGSGEQPQHF; d_gene: NA; j_gene: TRBJ1-5; abundance: many; v_gene: TRBV6-4
CDR3nt: TGTGCTTCCAAGACAGGGGCGGAGGAAAAACTGTTTTTT; CDR3aa: CASKTGAEEKLFF; d_gene: TRBD1; j_gene: TRBJ1-4; abundance: many; v_gene: TRBV12-5
CDR3nt: TGTGCCAGCAGCTTAGTAACAGCGGAGGAGACCCAGTACTTC; CDR3aa: CASSLVTAEETQYF; d_gene: NA; j_gene: TRBJ2-5; abundance: few; v_gene: TRBV7-6
CDR3nt: TGTGCCAGCAGCATTGGGGGAGGGGCCTACAATGAGCAGTTCTTC; CDR3aa: CASSIGGGAYNEQFF; d_gene: TRBD2; j_gene: TRBJ2-1; abundance: many; v_gene: TRBV2
CDR3nt: TGTGCCACCAGCAGATCGGGGGGGCTTGGGGCCAACGTCCTGACTTTC; CDR3aa: CATSRSGGLGANVLTF; d_gene: TRBD2; j_gene: TRBJ2-6; abundance: few; v_gene: TRBV15
CDR3nt: TGTGCCTGGAGTCTTATAGGAGATACGCAGTATTTT; CDR3aa: CAWSLIGDTQYF; d_gene: NA; j_gene: TRBJ2-3; abundance: many; v_gene: TRBV30
CDR3nt: TGTGCCACCAGCAGAGATAACGAGGGGCAGTACTTC; CDR3aa: CATSRDNEGQYF; d_gene: NA; j_gene: TRBJ2-7; abundance: many; v_gene: TRBV15
CDR3nt: TGTGCCAGCAGCTTAGACAGCAGGACCTCTAACTATGGCTACACCTTC; CDR3aa: CASSLDSRTSNYGYTF; d_gene: NA; j_gene: TRBJ1-2; abundance: many; v_gene: TRBV11-2
CDR3nt: TGTGCCATCAGTGAGGGCTATCGTGAAAAACTGTTTTTT; CDR3aa: CAISEGYREKLFF; d_gene: NA; j_gene: TRBJ1-4; abundance: many; v_gene: TRBV10-3
CDR3nt: TGTGCCAGCAGCTTAATTCGGGGGTCCGGGGAGCTGTTTTTT; CDR3aa: CASSLIRGSGELFF; d_gene: NA; j_gene: TRBJ2-2; abundance: many; v_gene: TRBV7-3
CDR3nt: TGCAGCGTTGAGGTTCCATACACCGGGGAGCTGTTTTTT; CDR3aa: CSVEVPYTGELFF; d_gene: NA; j_gene: TRBJ2-2; abundance: many; v_gene: TRBV29-1
CDR3nt: TGCGCCAGCAGCCTCCGCATGGGACAGACTGAAGCTTTCTTT; CDR3aa: CASSLRMGQTEAFF; d_gene: TRBD1; j_gene: TRBJ1-1; abundance: many; v_gene: TRBV4-1
CDR3nt: TGTGCCAGCAGTCGAATAGAACACACCTTC; CDR3aa: CASSRIEHTF; d_gene: NA; j_gene: TRBJ1-2; abundance: few; v_gene: TRBV28
CDR3nt: TGTGCCAGCAGCTCCCCGGTTGCTAGCGGGAGGGGCTTCTCCTACAATGAGCAGTTCTTC; CDR3aa: CASSSPVASGRGFSYNEQFF; d_gene: TRBD2; j_gene: TRBJ2-1; abundance: NA; v_gene: TRBV7-2
CDR3nt: TGTGCCAGCAGTTTAGCAAACTCCTATGGGAGTTTTGAAGCTTTCTTT; CDR3aa: CASSLANSYGSFEAFF; d_gene: NA; j_gene: TRBJ1-1; abundance: many; v_gene: TRBV12-3/TRBV12-4
CDR3nt: TGCGCCAGCAGACACACAGATACGCAGTATTTT; CDR3aa: CASRHTDTQYF; d_gene: NA; j_gene: TRBJ2-3; abundance: many; v_gene: TRBV10-2
CDR3nt: TGTGCCAGCAGCTTTAACAGGGACACTGAAGCTTTCTTT; CDR3aa: CASSFNRDTEAFF; d_gene: NA; j_gene: TRBJ1-1; abundance: many; v_gene: TRBV5-6
CDR3nt: TGTGCCAGCAGTGGGGGGAACAATGAGCAGTTCTTC; CDR3aa: CASSGGNNEQFF; d_gene: NA; j_gene: TRBJ2-1; abundance: many; v_gene: TRBV2
CDR3nt: TGTGCCAGCAGTTTTCGGGGGGTGAACACCGGGGAGCTGTTTTTT; CDR3aa: CASSFRGVNTGELFF; d_gene: TRBD2; j_gene: TRBJ2-2; abundance: NA; v_gene: TRBV12-3/TRBV12-4
CDR3nt: TGTGCCAGCAGTTTTCTCCCAGGGTCCTACGAGCAGTACTTC; CDR3aa: CASSFLPGSYEQYF; d_gene: NA; j_gene: TRBJ2-7; abundance: many; v_gene: TRBV27
CDR3nt: TGTGCCAGCAGCCGACAGGGCGTAGGGGGCTACACCTTC; CDR3aa: CASSRQGVGGYTF; d_gene: TRBD1; j_gene: TRBJ1-2; abundance: many; v_gene: TRBV7-9
CDR3nt: TGTGCCAGCAGTTACTCAGGGAACACCGGGGAGCTGTTTTTT; CDR3aa: CASSYSGNTGELFF; d_gene: NA; j_gene: TRBJ2-2; abundance: many; v_gene: TRBV6-5
CDR3nt: TGTGCCAGCAGGGACAGGGCCTATAATTCACCCCTCCACTTT; CDR3aa: CASRDRAYNSPLHF; d_gene: TRBD1; j_gene: TRBJ1-6; abundance: many; v_gene: TRBV7-2
CDR3nt: TGTGCCAGCAGTTTGGAACCGGGACTACAATACGAGCAGTACTTC; CDR3aa: CASSLEPGLQYEQYF; d_gene: TRBD2; j_gene: TRBJ2-7; abundance: NA; v_gene: TRBV27
CDR3nt: TGTGCCTGGAGTAAGGAGGGGCTAGGAGCTTTCTTT; CDR3aa: CAWSKEGLGAFF; d_gene: NA; j_gene: TRBJ1-1; abundance: many; v_gene: TRBV30
CDR3nt: TGTGCCAGCAGCCAGTCAGGAACTAACTATGGCTACACCTTC; CDR3aa: CASSQSGTNYGYTF; d_gene: NA; j_gene: TRBJ1-2; abundance: many; v_gene: TRBV4-2
CDR3nt: TGTGCCAGCAGCTTACCGGGACTAGCATTAAGAGGCAATGAGCAGTTCTTC; CDR3aa: CASSLPGLALRGNEQFF; d_gene: TRBD2; j_gene: TRBJ2-1; abundance: NA; v_gene: TRBV11-2
CDR3nt: TGTGCCACAGCTGCATTGGGGGAGTACCAAGAGACCCAGTACTTC; CDR3aa: CATAALGEYQETQYF; d_gene: NA; j_gene: TRBJ2-5; abundance: NA; v_gene: TRBV27
CDR3nt: TGTGCCAGCAGCTTACTGGGGGGTGAGCAGTTCTTC; CDR3aa: CASSLLGGEQFF; d_gene: NA; j_gene: TRBJ2-1; abundance: many; v_gene: TRBV11-1
CDR3nt: TGTGCCAGCAGAGCGACTAGCGGGCCATGGAACACCGGGGAGCTGTTTTTT; CDR3aa: CASRATSGPWNTGELFF; d_gene: TRBD2; j_gene: TRBJ2-2; abundance: once; v_gene: TRBV11-2
CDR3nt: TGTGCCAGCAGCCAAGTAAACAGGATAACCTCTGGGGCCAACGTCCTGACTTTC; CDR3aa: CASSQVNRITSGANVLTF; d_gene: NA; j_gene: TRBJ2-6; abundance: few; v_gene: TRBV4-2
CDR3nt: TGCGCCAGCAGCTCGGGGAACGACAATGAGCAGTTCTTC; CDR3aa: CASSSGNDNEQFF; d_gene: NA; j_gene: TRBJ2-1; abundance: many; v_gene: TRBV5-1
CDR3nt: TGTGCCAGCAGCCCCCGTCGGGGCGCGGGCTACACCTTC; CDR3aa: CASSPRRGAGYTF; d_gene: NA; j_gene: TRBJ1-2; abundance: many; v_gene: TRBV6-1
CDR3nt: TGTGCCAGCAGTGAATTCGGGGGTGCTGGCTACACCTTC; CDR3aa: CASSEFGGAGYTF; d_gene: NA; j_gene: TRBJ1-2; abundance: NA; v_gene: TRBV25-1
CDR3nt: TGTGCCTGGAGTGTAGGGGGGGGGTTGATCTTT; CDR3aa: CAWSVGGGLIF; d_gene: NA; j_gene: TRBJ1-1; abundance: many; v_gene: TRBV30
CDR3nt: TGTGCCAGCAGGATTACAGGGTATAATGAAAAACTGTTTTTT; CDR3aa: CASRITGYNEKLFF; d_gene: NA; j_gene: TRBJ1-4; abundance: many; v_gene: TRBV2
CDR3nt: TGTGCCAGCAGCTCGGACCCTACCCCCACTGAAGCTTTCTTT; CDR3aa: CASSSDPTPTEAFF; d_gene: NA; j_gene: TRBJ1-1; abundance: many; v_gene: TRBV5-5
CDR3nt: TGTGCCAGCAGCCGATGGGGTAGCGGGAGGGCGAACACCGGGGAGCTGTTTTTT; CDR3aa: CASSRWGSGRANTGELFF; d_gene: TRBD2; j_gene: TRBJ2-2; abundance: many; v_gene: TRBV28
CDR3nt: TGTGCCAGCAGCAAACCATACACCGGACAGGGGAACTATGGCTACACCTTC; CDR3aa: CASSKPYTGQGNYGYTF; d_gene: TRBD1; j_gene: TRBJ1-2; abundance: NA; v_gene: TRBV7-9
CDR3nt: TGTGCCAGCCAAGGACAGGGAGATTTCCATGAGCAGTTCTTC; CDR3aa: CASQGQGDFHEQFF; d_gene: TRBD1; j_gene: TRBJ2-1; abundance: many; v_gene: TRBV10-3
CDR3nt: TGTGCCAGCAGCCACGGGGACAGGGACCCCTACGAGCAGTACTTC; CDR3aa: CASSHGDRDPYEQYF; d_gene: TRBD1; j_gene: TRBJ2-7; abundance: many; v_gene: TRBV7-9